Listed below are T cell receptor beta chains from one sample, sequenced in a study of regulatory T cells in long-lasting Graves disease. MiXCR, run by TCRdb on the multiplex PCR reads, gives a single entry per CDR3 protein. The sample records 360,000 or so distinct CDR3 sequences, 16% being singletons. These data were likewise used in another study, on T cells in Graves' hyperthyroidism and ophthalmopathy.

The sequencing used peripheral blood mononuclear cells (PBMCs), collected at new diagnosis, from a patient treated with antithyroid drugs. Receptor source: a woman under 30 with Graves disease. Both conserved end residues are part of each CDR3. A D gene is named only where the DNA matches it firmly. Size values are once, few and many counts, or a class for expanded clones, and some rows have none.

D gene	V gene	clone size	J gene	CDR3 DNA	CDR3 protein
TRBD1	TRBV28	many	TRBJ2-7	TGTGCCAGCATCTTCCGGGACAGACCCTACGAGCAGTACTTC	CASIFRDRPYEQYF
.	TRBV7-9	many	TRBJ2-5	TGTGCCAGCAGCTTACGGCCCCAAGAGACCCAGTACTTC	CASSLRPQETQYF
.	TRBV28	many	TRBJ1-1	TGTGCCAGCAGCTCCATGAACACTGAAGCTTTCTTT	CASSSMNTEAFF
.	TRBV28	many	TRBJ2-7	TGTGCCAGCAGTTTATCGGCATACGAGCAGTACTTC	CASSLSAYEQYF
TRBD1	TRBV3-1	many	TRBJ2-1	TGTGCCAGCAGCCAAGACTGGACAGGAGGCCTCTCCTACAATGAGCAGTTCTTC	CASSQDWTGGLSYNEQFF
.	TRBV2	many	TRBJ1-2	TGTGCCAGCAGGGGGTTAGGGGCCTATGGCTACACCTTC	CASRGLGAYGYTF
TRBD2	TRBV10-3	many	TRBJ2-2	TGTGCCATCAGTGGGGGACTACCTGGGGAGCTGTTTTTT	CAISGGLPGELFF
.	TRBV7-2	many	TRBJ1-2	TGTGCCAGCAGCTTAGACAGTTATAACTATGGCTACACCTTC	CASSLDSYNYGYTF
.	TRBV11-2	many	TRBJ2-1	TGTGCCAGCAGCTACGTTCCCCGTAGCTCCTACAATGAGCAGTTCTTC	CASSYVPRSSYNEQFF
.	TRBV6-1	many	TRBJ2-6	TGTGCCAGCAGTGACAGTTTTGGGGCCAACGTCCTGACTTTC	CASSDSFGANVLTF
.	TRBV6-2/TRBV6-3	many	TRBJ1-1	TGTGCCAGCAGTGAAGCAGTCACTGAAGCTTTCTTT	CASSEAVTEAFF
.	TRBV5-1	many	TRBJ1-1	TGCGCCAGCAGCTTGGGGGGGAGAGGAGCTTTCTTT	CASSLGGRGAFF
.	TRBV6-5	few	TRBJ1-1	TGTGCCAGCAGTTGGGGGGTTAACACTGAAGCTTTCTTT	CASSWGVNTEAFF
.	TRBV5-4	.	TRBJ2-7	TGTGCCAGCAGCTTGGACGGGCTAGGGAACGAGCAGTACTTC	CASSLDGLGNEQYF
TRBD1	TRBV14	.	TRBJ1-6	TGTGCCAGCAGCCTTGACAGGGGGAGAACTAATTCACCCCTCCACTTT	CASSLDRGRTNSPLHF
.	TRBV5-6	many	TRBJ2-5	TGTGCCAGCAGCTTCCCGGGTTGGCAGACCCAGTACTTC	CASSFPGWQTQYF
TRBD2	TRBV10-3	many	TRBJ2-1	TGTGCCATCAGTGAGTCGGCGGGGGGGCATGGAAATGAGCAGTTCTTC	CAISESAGGHGNEQFF
.	TRBV7-9	many	TRBJ1-2	TGTGCCAGCGGAAAGGATCTAGCTTATTATAACTATGGCTACACCTTC	CASGKDLAYYNYGYTF
TRBD2	TRBV5-1	many	TRBJ2-3	TGCGCCAGCAGCTTCGTAGCGGGGGGTCCCTCCGATACGCAGTATTTT	CASSFVAGGPSDTQYF
.	TRBV6-2/TRBV6-3	few	TRBJ2-7	TGTGCCAGCACCCAAAGATTAATCGACGAGCAGTACTTC	CASTQRLIDEQYF
.	TRBV29-1	.	TRBJ2-2	TGCAGCGGGTCACGGGGCAACGGGGAGCTGTTTTTT	CSGSRGNGELFF
.	TRBV5-1	many	TRBJ1-1	TGCGCCAGCAGCCTAAACAGGTGGGGCACTGAAGCTTTCTTT	CASSLNRWGTEAFF
TRBD1	TRBV12-3/TRBV12-4	.	TRBJ2-2	TGTACCAGCACCACCCCGGGACAGACGAACACCGGGGAGCTGTTTTTT	CTSTTPGQTNTGELFF
.	TRBV9	.	TRBJ1-2	TGTGCCAGCAGCACAAACGGCCTCGGCTACACCTTC	CASSTNGLGYTF
TRBD2	TRBV5-1	.	TRBJ2-2	TGCGCCAGCAGCTGGGGACTAGCGGGAGGCACCGGGGAGCTGTTTTTT	CASSWGLAGGTGELFF
TRBD2	TRBV29-1	many	TRBJ2-7	TGCAGCGTTGAGGAAGCGGGAGGACTCGAGCAGTACTTC	CSVEEAGGLEQYF
.	TRBV6-5	.	TRBJ1-1	TGTGCCAGCAGTTACCTTGAACCGGGAGCACTGGAAGCTTTCTTT	CASSYLEPGALEAFF
TRBD2	TRBV11-1	.	TRBJ2-3	TGTGCCAGCAGCTGGGGGGGGATGAACACAGATACGCAGTATTTT	CASSWGGMNTDTQYF
.	TRBV2	.	TRBJ2-5	TGTGCCAGCAATCGACCCATCGGGGGGACCCAGTACTTC	CASNRPIGGTQYF
.	TRBV19	few	TRBJ2-7	TGTGCCAGTGGTGGCGTGGGGGCCTACGAGCAGTACTTC	CASGGVGAYEQYF